What follows describes a single TCR beta chain. The antigen it recognizes is unknown. One base away there is no much larger clone; base qualities are not given. The CDR3, cysteine through phenylalanine, is 15 amino acids long. The only DNA kept is the CDR3, 45 bases in frame from the first base. V gives up 0 bases and J gives up 7 bases, and the segment between their germline ends measures 13 bases. From the germline V gene, CDR1 is MNHNS and CDR2 is SASEGT. The record originates from a study of OX40 agonist ivuxolimab in advanced cancers. Notes on the research overall: The costimulatory receptor OX40 (CD134) was targeted by ivuxolimab, a fully human IgG2 agonistic monoclonal antibody. Intravenous ivuxolimab was administered to patients every 2 weeks at six dose levels: 0.01, 0.1, 0.3, 1.5, 3 and 10 mg/kg. Among the 50 to 55 dose-escalation patients, around 19 had hepatocellular carcinoma, roughly 15 melanoma, 9 renal cell carcinoma and 9 head and neck cancer. A male proportion of 75% to 85% and a mean age of roughly 58 years, ranging from roughly 23 to 80, were recorded for the dose-escalation cohort. Patients were allowed to have had prior anti-PD-1, anti-PD-L1 or anti-CTLA-4 therapy, and approximately 40% of the dose-escalation patients had been treated with checkpoint inhibitors. Partial responses occurred in three dose-escalation patients, of whom one had hepatocellular carcinoma and two had cutaneous melanoma. Peripheral TCRbeta sequencing aimed to test whether ivuxolimab altered TCR sequence diversity and caused clonal T-cell expansion. The monotherapy dose-escalation portion (N of about 49 patients) of the phase I ivuxolimab trial is reported in the paper. Overall study outcomes, separate from this receptor: After ivuxolimab, CD8+ T cells had more expanded clones than CD4+ T cells on average. The antigen specificity of the clonally expanded peripheral T cells was not determined. Partial responders in the 0.1-3.0 mg/kg groups had among the lowest normalized peripheral clonal expansion, especially among CD8+ T cells. Low levels of normalized T-cell clonal expansion were also seen in some patients who did not respond. Clonal expansion of both CD4+ and CD8+ blood T cells was observed from baseline to week 6 at doses 0.1 to 3.0 mg/kg.

Patients with autoimmune disease history or receiving systemic immunosuppression were excluded from the trial. Peripheral blood for TCR sequencing was collected from all dose cohorts at baseline, on cycle 4 day 1, and on cycle 7 day 1. Samples came from an open-label, multicenter, first-in-human phase I dose-escalation trial of ivuxolimab. The trial enrolled adults with locally advanced or metastatic head and neck squamous cell, hepatocellular, melanoma or renal cell carcinoma. Before TCR sequencing, CD4+ T cells and CD8+ T cells were sorted from peripheral blood as separate populations. Genomic DNA was extracted from sorted cells for sequencing of the TCRbeta CDR3 region. The immunoSEQ Assay was used to sequence the TCRbeta CDR3 regions. TCRdb stores this immuneACCESS table with in-frame sequences only. Part of the clones is absent; in the studies checked, under half of the shortfall reflects unresolved V genes, and no reason is known for the rest. This sample comprises approximately 90,000 clones, about 85% of them detected only once. The biggest ten clones account for less than 5% of the sample.

The TCR originated in an adult with an advanced solid tumor such as melanoma, head and neck, liver or kidney cancer. The rearranged chain carries TRBV6-1 and TRBJ2-1; the D region possibly corresponds to TRBD2 (5 bases align). Here the sequenced sample was CD4+ or CD8+ T cells sorted from blood, taken in a trial of the OX40 agonist ivuxolimab. In nucleotides, the sequence is TGTGCCAGCAGTGAAGCGCGTTCTTGGGAGAATGAGCAGTTCTTC. It encodes CASSEARSWENEQFF.